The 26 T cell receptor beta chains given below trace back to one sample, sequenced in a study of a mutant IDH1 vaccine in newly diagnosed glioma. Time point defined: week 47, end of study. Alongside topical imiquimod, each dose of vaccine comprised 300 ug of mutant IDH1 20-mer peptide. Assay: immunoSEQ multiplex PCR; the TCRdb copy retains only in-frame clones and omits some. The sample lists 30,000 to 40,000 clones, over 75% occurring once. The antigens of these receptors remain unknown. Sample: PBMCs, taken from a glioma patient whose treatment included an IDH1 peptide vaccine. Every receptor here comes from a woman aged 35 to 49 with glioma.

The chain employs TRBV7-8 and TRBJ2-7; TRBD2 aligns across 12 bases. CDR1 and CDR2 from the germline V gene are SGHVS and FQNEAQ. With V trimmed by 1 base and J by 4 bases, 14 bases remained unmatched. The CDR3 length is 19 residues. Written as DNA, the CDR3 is TGTGCCAGCAGCTTAGGGATACTCCGGACTAGCGGGGTTGCGTACGAGCAGTACTTC. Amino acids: CASSLGILRTSGVAYEQYF.

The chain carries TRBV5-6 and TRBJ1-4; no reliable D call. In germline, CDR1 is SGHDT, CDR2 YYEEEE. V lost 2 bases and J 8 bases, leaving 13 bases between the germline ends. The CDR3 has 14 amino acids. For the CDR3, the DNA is TGTGCCAGCAGCTTCTTGGGCGGATACGAAAAACTGTTTTTT. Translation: CASSFLGGYEKLFF. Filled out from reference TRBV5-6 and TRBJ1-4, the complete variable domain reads DAGVTQSPTHLIKTRGQQVTLRCSPKSGHDTVSWYQQALGQGPQFIFQYYEEEERQRGNFPDRFSGHQFPNYSSELNVNALLLGDSALYLCASSFLGGYEKLFFGSGTQLSVL.

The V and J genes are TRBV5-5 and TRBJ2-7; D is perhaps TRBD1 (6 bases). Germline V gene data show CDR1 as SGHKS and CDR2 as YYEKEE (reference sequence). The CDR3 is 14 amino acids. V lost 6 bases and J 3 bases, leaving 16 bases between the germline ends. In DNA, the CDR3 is TGTGCCAGCACCGTATCAGGGGCATTCTACGAGCAGTACTTC. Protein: CASTVSGAFYEQYF. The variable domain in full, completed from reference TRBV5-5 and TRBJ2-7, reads DAGVTQSPTHLIKTRGQQVTLRCSPISGHKSVSWYQQVLGQGPQFIFQYYEKEERGRGNFPDRFSARQFPNYSSELNVNALLLGDSALYLCASTVSGAFYEQYFGPGTRLTVT.

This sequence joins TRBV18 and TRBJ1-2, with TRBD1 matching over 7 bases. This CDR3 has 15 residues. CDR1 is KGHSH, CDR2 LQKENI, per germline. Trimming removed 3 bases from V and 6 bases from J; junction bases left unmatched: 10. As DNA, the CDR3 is TGTGCCAGCTCACCCGAATCGACAGGGTCGGATGGCTACACCTTC. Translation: CASSPESTGSDGYTF. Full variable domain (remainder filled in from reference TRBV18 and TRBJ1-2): NAGVMQNPRHLVRRRGQEARLRCSPMKGHSHVYWYRQLPEEGLKFMVYLQKENIIDESGMPKERFSAEFPKEGPSILRIQQVVRGDSAAYFCASSPESTGSDGYTFGSGTRLTVV.

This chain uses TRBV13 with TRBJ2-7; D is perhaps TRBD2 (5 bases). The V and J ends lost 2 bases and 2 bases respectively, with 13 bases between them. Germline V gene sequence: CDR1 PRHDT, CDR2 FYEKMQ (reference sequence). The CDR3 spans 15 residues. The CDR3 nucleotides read TGTGCCAGCAGCTTATTCGGGTTGGGAGCCTACGAGCAGTACTTC. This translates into CASSLFGLGAYEQYF.

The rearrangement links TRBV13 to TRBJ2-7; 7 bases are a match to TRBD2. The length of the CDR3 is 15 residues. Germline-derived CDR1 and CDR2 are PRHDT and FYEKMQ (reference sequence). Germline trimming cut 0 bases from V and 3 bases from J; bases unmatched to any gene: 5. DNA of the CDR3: TGTGCCAGCAGCTTAGGCGTGGGACTAAACTACGAGCAGTACTTC. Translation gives CASSLGVGLNYEQYF.

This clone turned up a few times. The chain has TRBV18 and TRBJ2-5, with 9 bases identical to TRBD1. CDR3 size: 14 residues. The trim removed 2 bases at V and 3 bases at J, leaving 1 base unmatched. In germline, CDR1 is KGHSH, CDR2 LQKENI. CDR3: CASSPRTGEETQYF. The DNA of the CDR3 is TGTGCCAGCTCACCAAGGACAGGGGAAGAGACCCAGTACTTC.

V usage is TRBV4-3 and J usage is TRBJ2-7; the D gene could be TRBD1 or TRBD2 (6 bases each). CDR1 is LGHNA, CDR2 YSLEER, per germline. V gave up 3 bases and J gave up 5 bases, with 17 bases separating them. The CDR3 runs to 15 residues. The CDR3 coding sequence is TGCGCCAGCAGCCAGAACGGGGGAAAGGGGGACGAGCAGTACTTC. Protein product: CASSQNGGKGDEQYF.

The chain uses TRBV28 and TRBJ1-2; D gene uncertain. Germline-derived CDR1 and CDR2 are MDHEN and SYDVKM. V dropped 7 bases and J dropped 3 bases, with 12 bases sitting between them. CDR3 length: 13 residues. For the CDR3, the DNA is TGTGCCAGCACCCCCCAGGCCGACTATGGCTACACCTTC. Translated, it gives CASTPQADYGYTF.

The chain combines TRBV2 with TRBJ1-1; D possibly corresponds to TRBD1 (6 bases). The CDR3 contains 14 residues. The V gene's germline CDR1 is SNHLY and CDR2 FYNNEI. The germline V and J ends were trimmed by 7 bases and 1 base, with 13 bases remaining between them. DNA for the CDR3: TGTGCCAGCAACAGGGTGGATAAGAACACTGAAGCTTTCTTT. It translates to CASNRVDKNTEAFF.

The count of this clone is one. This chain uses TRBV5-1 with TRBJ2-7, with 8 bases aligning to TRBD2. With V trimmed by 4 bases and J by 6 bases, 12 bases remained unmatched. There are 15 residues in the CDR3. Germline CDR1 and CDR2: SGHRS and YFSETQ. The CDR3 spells CASSAPGLGRLEQYF. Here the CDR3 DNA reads TGCGCCAGCAGCGCTCCGGGACTAGGGAGGCTCGAGCAGTACTTC.

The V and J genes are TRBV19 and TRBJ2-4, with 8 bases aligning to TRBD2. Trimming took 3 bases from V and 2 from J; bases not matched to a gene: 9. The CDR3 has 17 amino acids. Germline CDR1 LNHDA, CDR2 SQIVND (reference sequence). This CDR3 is CASSITGGPLTKNIQYF. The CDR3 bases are TGTGCCAGTAGTATTACGGGGGGGCCGCTAACCAAAAACATTCAGTACTTC.

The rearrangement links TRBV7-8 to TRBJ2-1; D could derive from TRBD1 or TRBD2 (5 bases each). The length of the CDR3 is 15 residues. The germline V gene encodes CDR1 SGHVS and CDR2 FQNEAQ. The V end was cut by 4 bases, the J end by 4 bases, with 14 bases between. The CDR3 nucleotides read TGTGCCAGCAGCTCCGGGACGGGCGGATACAATGAGCAGTTCTTC. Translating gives CASSSGTGGYNEQFF.

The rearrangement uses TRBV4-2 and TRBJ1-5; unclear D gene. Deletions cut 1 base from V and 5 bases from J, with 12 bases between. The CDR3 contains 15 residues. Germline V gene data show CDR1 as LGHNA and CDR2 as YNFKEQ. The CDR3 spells CASSQGDNGDQPQHF. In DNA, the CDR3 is TGTGCCAGCAGCCAAGGCGATAACGGTGATCAGCCCCAGCATTTT.

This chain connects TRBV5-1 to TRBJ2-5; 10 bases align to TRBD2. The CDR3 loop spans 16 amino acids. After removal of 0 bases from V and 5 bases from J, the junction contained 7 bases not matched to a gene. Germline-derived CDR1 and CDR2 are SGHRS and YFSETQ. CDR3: CASSLALAGEWETQYF. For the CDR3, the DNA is TGCGCCAGCAGCTTGGCTCTAGCGGGAGAGTGGGAGACCCAGTACTTC.

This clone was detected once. This chain's CDR3 is CASSEASFPAPTYEQYF. DNA for the CDR3: TGTGCCAGCAGTGAAGCGAGTTTCCCCGCTCCGACCTACGAGCAGTACTTC. The genes are TRBV6-1 and TRBJ2-7; D not certain. Germline V gene lookup returns CDR1 MNHNS and CDR2 SASEGT. Trimming cost V 0 bases and J 2 bases, with 17 bases left between them. The CDR3 runs to 17 residues.

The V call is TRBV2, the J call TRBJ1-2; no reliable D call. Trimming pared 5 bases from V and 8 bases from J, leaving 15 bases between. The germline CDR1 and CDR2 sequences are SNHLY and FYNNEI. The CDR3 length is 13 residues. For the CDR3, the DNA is TGTGCCAGCAGTCTCCTTGGGTCGAGGGGCTACACCTTC. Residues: CASSLLGSRGYTF.

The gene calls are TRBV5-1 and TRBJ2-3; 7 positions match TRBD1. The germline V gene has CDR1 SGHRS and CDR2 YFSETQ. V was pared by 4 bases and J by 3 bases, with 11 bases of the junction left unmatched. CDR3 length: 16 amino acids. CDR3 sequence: CASSDKPQGTTDTQYF. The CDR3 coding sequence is TGCGCCAGCAGCGATAAGCCACAGGGGACAACAGATACGCAGTATTTT. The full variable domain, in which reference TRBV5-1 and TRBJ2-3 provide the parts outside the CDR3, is KAGVTQTPRYLIKTRGQQVTLSCSPISGHRSVSWYQQTPGQGLQFLFEYFSETQRNKGNFPGRFSGRQFSNSRSEMNVSTLELGDSALYLCASSDKPQGTTDTQYFGPGTRLTVL.

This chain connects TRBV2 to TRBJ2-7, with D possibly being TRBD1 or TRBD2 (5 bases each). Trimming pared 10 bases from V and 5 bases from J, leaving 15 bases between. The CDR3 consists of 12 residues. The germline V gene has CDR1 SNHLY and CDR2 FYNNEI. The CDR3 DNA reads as TGTGCCACAGGGCCAGGGACCCACGAGCAGTACTTC. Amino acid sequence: CATGPGTHEQYF.

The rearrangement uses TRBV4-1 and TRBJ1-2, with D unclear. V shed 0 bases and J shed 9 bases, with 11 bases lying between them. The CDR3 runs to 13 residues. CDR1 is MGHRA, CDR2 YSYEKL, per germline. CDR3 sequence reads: CASSQDGRVRYTF. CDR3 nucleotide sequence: TGCGCCAGCAGCCAAGATGGTAGGGTGCGCTACACCTTC.

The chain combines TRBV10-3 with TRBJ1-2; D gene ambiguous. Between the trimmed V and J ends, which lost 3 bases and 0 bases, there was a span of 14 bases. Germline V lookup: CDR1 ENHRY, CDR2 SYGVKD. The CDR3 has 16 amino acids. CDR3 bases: TGTGCCATCAGTGAACAGCAAAAGACAACTAACTATGGCTACACCTTC. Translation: CAISEQQKTTNYGYTF.

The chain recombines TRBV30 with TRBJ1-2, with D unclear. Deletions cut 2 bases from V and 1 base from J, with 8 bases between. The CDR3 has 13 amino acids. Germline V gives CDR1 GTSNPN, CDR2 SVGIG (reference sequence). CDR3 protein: CAWSLGINYGYTF. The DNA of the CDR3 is TGTGCCTGGAGTCTGGGGATTAACTATGGCTACACCTTC.

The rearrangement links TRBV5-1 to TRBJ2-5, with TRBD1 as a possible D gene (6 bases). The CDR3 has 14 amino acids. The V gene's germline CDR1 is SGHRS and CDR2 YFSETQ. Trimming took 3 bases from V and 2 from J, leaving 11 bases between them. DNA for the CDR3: TGCGCCAGCAGCTACGGGACATTACAAGAGACCCAGTACTTC. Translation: CASSYGTLQETQYF.

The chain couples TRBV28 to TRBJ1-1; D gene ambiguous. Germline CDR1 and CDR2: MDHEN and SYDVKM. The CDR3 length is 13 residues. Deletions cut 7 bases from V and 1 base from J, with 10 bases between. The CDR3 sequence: CASMGIRNTEAFF. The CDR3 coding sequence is TGTGCCAGCATGGGGATCAGGAACACTGAAGCTTTCTTT.

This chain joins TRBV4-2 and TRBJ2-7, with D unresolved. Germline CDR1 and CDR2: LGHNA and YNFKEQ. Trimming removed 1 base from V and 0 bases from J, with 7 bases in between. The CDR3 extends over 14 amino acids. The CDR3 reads CASSQVRTSYEQYF. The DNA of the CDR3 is TGTGCCAGCAGCCAAGTAAGGACCTCCTACGAGCAGTACTTC.

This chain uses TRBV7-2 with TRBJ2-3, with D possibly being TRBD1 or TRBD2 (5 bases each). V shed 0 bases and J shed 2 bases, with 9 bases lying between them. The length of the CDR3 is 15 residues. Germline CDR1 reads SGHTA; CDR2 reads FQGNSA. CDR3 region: CASSLAGALTDTQYF. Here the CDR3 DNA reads TGTGCCAGCAGCTTAGCCGGGGCACTCACAGATACGCAGTATTTT.